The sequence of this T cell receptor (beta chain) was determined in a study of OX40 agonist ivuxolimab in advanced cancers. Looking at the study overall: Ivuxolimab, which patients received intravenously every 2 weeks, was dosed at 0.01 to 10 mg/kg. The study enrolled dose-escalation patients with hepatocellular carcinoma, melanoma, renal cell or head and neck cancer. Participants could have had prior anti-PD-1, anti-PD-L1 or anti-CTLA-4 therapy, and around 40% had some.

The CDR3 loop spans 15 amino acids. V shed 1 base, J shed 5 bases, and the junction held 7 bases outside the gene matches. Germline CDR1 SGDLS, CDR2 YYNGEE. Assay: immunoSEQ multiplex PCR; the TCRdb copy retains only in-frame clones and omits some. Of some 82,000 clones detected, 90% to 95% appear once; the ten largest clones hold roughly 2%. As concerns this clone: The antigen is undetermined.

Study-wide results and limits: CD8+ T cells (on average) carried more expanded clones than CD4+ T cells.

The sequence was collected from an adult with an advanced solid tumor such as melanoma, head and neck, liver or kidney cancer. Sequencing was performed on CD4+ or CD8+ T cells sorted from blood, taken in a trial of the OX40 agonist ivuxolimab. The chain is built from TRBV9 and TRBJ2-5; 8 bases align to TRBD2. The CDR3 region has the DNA TGTGCCAGCAGCGTAACTAGCGGACTCCCGGAGACCCAGTACTTC. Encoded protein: CASSVTSGLPETQYF. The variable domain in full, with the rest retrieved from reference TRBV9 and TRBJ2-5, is DSGVTQTPKHLITATGQRVTLRCSPRSGDLSVYWYQQSLDQGLQFLIQYYNGEERAKGNILERFSAQQFPDLHSELNLSSLELGDSALYFCASSVTSGLPETQYFGPGTRLLVL.